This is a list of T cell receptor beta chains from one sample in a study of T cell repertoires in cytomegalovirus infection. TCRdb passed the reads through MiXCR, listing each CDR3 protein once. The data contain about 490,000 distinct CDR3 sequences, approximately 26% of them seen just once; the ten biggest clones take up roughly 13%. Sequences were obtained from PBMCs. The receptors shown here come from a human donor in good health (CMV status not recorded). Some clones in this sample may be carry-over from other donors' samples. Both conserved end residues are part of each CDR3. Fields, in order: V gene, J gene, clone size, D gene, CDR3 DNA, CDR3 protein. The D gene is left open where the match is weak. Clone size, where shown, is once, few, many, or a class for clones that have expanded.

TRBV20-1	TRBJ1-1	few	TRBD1	TGCAGTGCTAGGGAACAGGGGGCGAACACTGAAGCTTTCTTT	CSAREQGANTEAFF
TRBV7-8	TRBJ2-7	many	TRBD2	TGTGCCAGCAGCATCGCGGCTAGCGGGAGTTCATCCCACTACGAGCAGTACTTC	CASSIAASGSSSHYEQYF
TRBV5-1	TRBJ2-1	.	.	TGCGCCAGCAGCTTGGGGGACCAGGGGGGGGGATCTGAGCAGTTCTTC	CASSLGDQGGGSEQFF
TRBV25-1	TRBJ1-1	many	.	TGTGCCAGCTCGGACAGCGGGGGCGTAAACACTGAAGCTTTCTTT	CASSDSGGVNTEAFF
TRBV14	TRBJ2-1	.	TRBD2	TGTGCCAGCAGCTTACGGACGGGACTAGCGGGAGGCGACGACAATGAGCAGTTCTTC	CASSLRTGLAGGDDNEQFF
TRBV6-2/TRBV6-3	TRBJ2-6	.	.	TGTGCCAGCACTCCGAGGACTTGGTATGGGGCCAACGTCCTGACTTTC	CASTPRTWYGANVLTF
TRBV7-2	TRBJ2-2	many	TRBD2	TGTGCCAGCAGCTTAGTTCGACTAGCAGACACCGGGGAGCTGTTTTTT	CASSLVRLADTGELFF
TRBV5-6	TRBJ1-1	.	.	TGTGCCAGCAGCTTGTTTGCGGCGAACACTGAAGCTTTCTTT	CASSLFAANTEAFF
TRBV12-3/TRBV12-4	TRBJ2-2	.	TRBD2	TGTGCCAGCGTCGGGACTAGTTTCACCGGGGAGCTGTTTTTT	CASVGTSFTGELFF
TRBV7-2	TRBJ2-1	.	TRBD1	TGTGCCAGCAGCTTAGCCCCCAGGGACAGGGGGGGACTAGTTTTACGCAATGAGCAGTTCTTC	CASSLAPRDRGGLVLRNEQFF
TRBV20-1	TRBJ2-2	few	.	TGCAGTGCTAAATTAGGATTTGAGACCGGGGAGCTGTTTTTT	CSAKLGFETGELFF
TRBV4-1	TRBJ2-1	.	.	TGCGCCAGCAGCCAAGATTGGGCTGCCCTTGAACGTGAGCAGTTCTTC	CASSQDWAALEREQFF
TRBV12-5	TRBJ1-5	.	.	TGTGCTAGTGCCCTCACCGGGGAGAGGCCCCAGCATTTT	CASALTGERPQHF
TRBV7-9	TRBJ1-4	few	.	TGTGCCAGCAGCTTAATAGCAGGACCTAGGAAACTGTTTTTT	CASSLIAGPRKLFF
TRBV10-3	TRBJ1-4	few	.	TGTGCCATCAGTGACCGCATCGAGGCAACTAATGAAAAACTGTTTTTT	CAISDRIEATNEKLFF
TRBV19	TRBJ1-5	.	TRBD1	TGTGCCAGTAGTATTGGACAGGTTGGGGAACAGCCCCAGCATTTT	CASSIGQVGEQPQHF
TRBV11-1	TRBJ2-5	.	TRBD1	TGTGCCAGCAGCTTGACAGGGGTAGAGACCCAGTACTTC	CASSLTGVETQYF
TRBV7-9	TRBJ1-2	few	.	TGTGCCAGCAGCGCTTCACCCGCCCTTGGCTACACCTTC	CASSASPALGYTF
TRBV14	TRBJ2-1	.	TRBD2	TGTGCCAGCAGCCCCGGGACTAGCGGGAGACGGTTCTACAATGAGCAGTTCTTC	CASSPGTSGRRFYNEQFF
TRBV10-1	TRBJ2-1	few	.	TGCGCCAGCAGTGAGGTTAGGGCCGCTTACAATGAGCAGTTCTTC	CASSEVRAAYNEQFF
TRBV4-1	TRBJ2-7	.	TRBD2	TGCGCCAGCAGCCAAAGACTAGCGGGAGGCGAGCAGTACTTC	CASSQRLAGGEQYF
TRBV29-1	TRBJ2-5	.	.	TGCAGCGTTGGGGGGTTGAGCCAAGAGACCCAGTACTTC	CSVGGLSQETQYF
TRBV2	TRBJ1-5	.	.	TGTGCCAGCAGTGAACTTCAGGGCAATCAGCCCCAGCATTTT	CASSELQGNQPQHF
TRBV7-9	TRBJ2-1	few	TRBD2	TGTGCCAGCAGCAGACCTCCCGGGGGAGGGCTTTTGAATGAGCAGTTCTTC	CASSRPPGGGLLNEQFF
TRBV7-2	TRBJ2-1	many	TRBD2	TGTGCCAGCAGCTACAGACGGGGACTAGCAGGATGGGGTGAGCAGTTCTTC	CASSYRRGLAGWGEQFF
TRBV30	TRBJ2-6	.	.	TGTGCCTGGAGTGTAACAGGGGAGGGCTCTGGGGCCAACGTCCTGACTTTC	CAWSVTGEGSGANVLTF
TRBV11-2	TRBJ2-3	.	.	TGTGCCAGCAGCTCCCGGGGAACGTGGGTGGCAGATACGCAGTATTTT	CASSSRGTWVADTQYF
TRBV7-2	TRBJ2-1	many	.	TGTGCCAGCAGCTTAGAGCCGAGCTCCTACAATGAGCAGTTCTTC	CASSLEPSSYNEQFF
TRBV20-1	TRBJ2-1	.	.	TGCAGTGCGAACCGGTACAATGAGCAGTTCTTC	CSANRYNEQFF
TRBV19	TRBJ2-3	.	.	TGTGCCAGTAGCCCTCGAATCGGGACAGATACGCAGTATTTT	CASSPRIGTDTQYF
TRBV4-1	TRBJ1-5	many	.	TGCGCCAGCAGCCTAGTTTGGGGGGCGGGTCAGCCCCAGCATTTT	CASSLVWGAGQPQHF
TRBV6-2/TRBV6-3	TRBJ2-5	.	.	TGTGCCAGCAGTTACTTGGACTTGGGAGAGACCCAGTACTTC	CASSYLDLGETQYF
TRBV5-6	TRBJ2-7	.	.	TGTGCCAGCAGTTTTCTAGGCAACCGGGGAGGGGGCCTATCCTACGAGCAGTACTTC	CASSFLGNRGGGLSYEQYF
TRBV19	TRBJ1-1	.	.	TGTGCCAGTAGTCAGCGGGCGGCCCTGAACACTGAAGCTTTCTTT	CASSQRAALNTEAFF
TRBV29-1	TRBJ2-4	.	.	TGCAGCGTTGCCGGATCCAAAAACATTCAGTACTTC	CSVAGSKNIQYF
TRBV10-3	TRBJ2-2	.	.	TGTGCCATCAATAGGGGTGCATCCGGGGAGCTGTTTTTT	CAINRGASGELFF
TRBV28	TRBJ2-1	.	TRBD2	TGTGCCAGCAGTCAAACGGGACTAGCGGGAGGGGGGGGGTTCTTC	CASSQTGLAGGGGFF
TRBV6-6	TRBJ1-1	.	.	TGTGCCACCGCCGGAATGAGGGGTGAAGCTTTCTTT	CATAGMRGEAFF
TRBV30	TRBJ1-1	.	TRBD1	TGTGCCTGGAGACGGGACAGGGGTATTGAAGCTTTCTTT	CAWRRDRGIEAFF
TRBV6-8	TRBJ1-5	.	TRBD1	TGTGCCAGCAGTCAAAGATGGGACAGCTCGGATCAGCCCCAGCATTTT	CASSQRWDSSDQPQHF
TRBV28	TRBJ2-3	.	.	TGTGCCAGCAGCCCCGTGAGGGGCACAGATACGCAGTATTTT	CASSPVRGTDTQYF
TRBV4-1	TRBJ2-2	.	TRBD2	TGCGCCAGCAGCCAAGACGAAGTGCGGGCAACTCTAGCGGGAGTGTACACCGGGGAGCTGTTTTTT	CASSQDEVRATLAGVYTGELFF
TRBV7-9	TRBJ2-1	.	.	TGTGCCAGCAGCCGCCAAACAGGGACGGTCAATGAGCAGTTCTTC	CASSRQTGTVNEQFF
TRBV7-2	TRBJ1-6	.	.	TGTGCCAGCAGCTTCGCCGGTAATTCACCCCTCCACTTT	CASSFAGNSPLHF
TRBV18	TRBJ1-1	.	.	TGTGCCAGCTCAACCTCCCAGGGGACTGAAGCTTTCTTT	CASSTSQGTEAFF
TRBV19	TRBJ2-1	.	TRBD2	TGTGCCTCGGGGTTAGCGGGAGGATCTGATGAGCAGTTCTTC	CASGLAGGSDEQFF
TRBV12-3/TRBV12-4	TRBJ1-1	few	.	TGTGCCAGCAGTATGGACAGAACCAACACTGAAGCTTTCTTT	CASSMDRTNTEAFF
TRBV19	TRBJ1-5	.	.	TGTGCCAGTAGTAAAGTTGGGAGGGCGGCGGGCAATCAGCCCCAGCATTTT	CASSKVGRAAGNQPQHF
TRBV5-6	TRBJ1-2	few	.	TGTGCCAGCAGGGCGGACCCACCATATGGCTACACCTTC	CASRADPPYGYTF